Below, 2 T cell receptor beta chains from the same sample are listed, as sequenced in a study of Ad26.COV2.S vaccination and SARS-CoV-2 variants. The method was immunoSEQ multiplex PCR; TCRdb's version includes in-frame clones alone and lacks a portion of them. The sample contains approximately 480,000 clones, 70% to 90% of which appear only once. Treatment reported: approximately 18 received Ad26.COV2.S at low or high dose, single or two shots; five or six received placebo; per-sample allocation not given. Material that was analyzed had been drawn on day 63 after the first vaccine or placebo injection. The sample in question was peripheral blood, obtained in a trial of Ad26.COV2.S vaccine versus placebo. Source of these receptors: a person between 18 and 65 years old who received the Ad26.COV2.S COVID-19 vaccine or a placebo.

This clone was recorded once. Written as DNA, the CDR3 is TGCGCCAGCAGCCAAGATCCCCCAGGACAGGGAATGAACACCATATATTTT. Translation: CASSQDPPGQGMNTIYF. The chain uses TRBV4-3 and TRBJ1-3; 8 bases map to TRBD1. This CDR3 is built from 17 residues. Per the germline V gene, CDR1 is LGHNA and CDR2 is YSLEER. J lost 7 bases, V lost 0 bases, and 11 bases had no gene match.

The genes are TRBV9 and TRBJ1-1; unclear D gene. The germline V and J ends were trimmed by 4 bases and 5 bases, with 15 bases remaining between them. The V gene's germline CDR1 is SGDLS and CDR2 YYNGEE. CDR3 length equals 14 residues. The CDR3 protein is CASSLGLRSTEAFF. As DNA, the CDR3 is TGTGCCAGCAGCCTCGGGTTAAGGAGTACTGAAGCTTTCTTT.